This paragraph reports one TCR beta chain. Source study methods: From reference gene primer amplification, estimates of nucleated cell counts were derived. Here immunoSEQ multiplex PCR was the method, and the copy in TCRdb shows in-frame clones only, minus some. V, J and clone size derive from that table, while D and trimming were established from the DNA sequence. The sample has under 300,000 clones; around 86% are singletons. The sample comes from a study of blood T cell repertoires in COVID-19. Trimming removed 5 bases from V and 0 bases from J, with 12 bases in between. The CDR3 has 15 amino acids. CDR1 is MDHEN and CDR2 is SYDVKM in the germline V gene.

The receptor was derived from a man older than 75 with acute or convalescent COVID-19. J is TRBJ2-3 and V is TRBV28; no firm D call. Material for sequencing was peripheral blood. For the CDR3, the DNA is TGTGCCAGCAGTCTAGGATTGATTAGCACAGATACGCAGTATTTT. This sequence encodes CASSLGLISTDTQYF.